The rows below give T cell receptor beta chains drawn from one sample of a study of cytomegalovirus exposure and HLA in healthy donors. Generated by immunoSEQ multiplex PCR, the TCRdb table keeps only in-frame clones and is missing some. The sample lists more than 100,000 clones; about 9.2% were seen once. Material: PBMCs. Receptors were obtained from a woman aged 40 to 50 in good health and CMV-seropositive. The CDR3 runs from the conserved cysteine through the conserved F or W. D genes are given only for firm matches. Clone size, where shown, is once, few, many, or a class for clones that have expanded.

d_call: .
cdr3_length: 11
j_call: TRBJ2-1
clone_size: few
v_call: TRBV7-9
cdr3_aa: CASSFSNEQFF
cdr3_nt: TGTGCCAGCAGCTTTAGCAATGAGCAGTTCTTC

d_call: .
cdr3_length: 12
j_call: TRBJ2-7
clone_size: .
v_call: TRBV5-1
cdr3_aa: CASSRQGGEQYF
cdr3_nt: TGCGCCAGCAGCCGGCAGGGCGGCGAGCAGTACTTC

d_call: TRBD1
cdr3_length: 14
j_call: TRBJ1-2
clone_size: .
v_call: TRBV7-9
cdr3_aa: CASSKDRGLGGYTF
cdr3_nt: TGTGCCAGCAGCAAGGACAGGGGGTTGGGCGGCTACACCTTC

d_call: .
cdr3_length: 16
j_call: TRBJ2-3
clone_size: .
v_call: TRBV5-6
cdr3_aa: CASSASTRSSWDTQYF
cdr3_nt: TGTGCCAGCAGCGCATCGACTAGATCGTCATGGGATACGCAGTATTTT

d_call: .
cdr3_length: 14
j_call: TRBJ2-5
clone_size: few
v_call: TRBV7-2
cdr3_aa: CASSRGGEQETQYF
cdr3_nt: TGTGCCAGCAGCAGGGGGGGAGAACAAGAGACCCAGTACTTC

d_call: TRBD1
cdr3_length: 13
j_call: TRBJ1-1
clone_size: .
v_call: TRBV5-1
cdr3_aa: CASRDRGGTEAFF
cdr3_nt: TGCGCCAGCAGGGACAGGGGTGGCACTGAAGCTTTCTTT

d_call: TRBD1
cdr3_length: 15
j_call: TRBJ1-1
clone_size: .
v_call: TRBV18
cdr3_aa: CASSPPDRGGTEAFF
cdr3_nt: TGTGCCAGCTCACCACCGGACAGGGGGGGCACTGAAGCTTTCTTT

d_call: TRBD2
cdr3_length: 14
j_call: TRBJ2-1
clone_size: .
v_call: TRBV7-2
cdr3_aa: CASSLLAGYNEQFF
cdr3_nt: TGTGCCAGCAGCCTATTAGCGGGTTACAATGAGCAGTTCTTC

d_call: TRBD2
cdr3_length: 14
j_call: TRBJ2-7
clone_size: .
v_call: TRBV29-1
cdr3_aa: CSVSSGGTTYEQYF
cdr3_nt: TGCAGCGTATCTAGCGGGGGGACCACCTACGAGCAGTACTTC

d_call: .
cdr3_length: 13
j_call: TRBJ1-1
clone_size: .
v_call: TRBV27
cdr3_aa: CASSSDSATEAFF
cdr3_nt: TGTGCCAGCAGTTCGGACTCCGCCACTGAAGCTTTCTTT